The T cell receptor (beta chain) described here comes from a study of cytotoxic CD8 clonotypes in ibrutinib-treated CLL (TCRdb year 2021). A note on the overall study: In this cohort, around 15 patients were treatment-naive and ten to eleven were relapsed/refractory, while 17 to 18 had unmutated IGHV. Partial responses were observed in 24 patients and complete responses in 2; after a median follow-up of 68 months, remission was maintained in roughly 14 patients and progression was observed in roughly twelve. Samples at response were collected after a median of roughly twelve months of treatment, with a range of about 6 to 36 months. An average of roughly 270,000 productive templates and roughly 94,000 productive rearrangements was obtained per sample. Longitudinal samples were obtainable from about 30% of the roughly 90 participants in the trial. Cryopreserved peripheral blood mononuclear cells were collected before treatment, at response, and at either disease progression or sustained remission. All remission and progressive disease samples were collected while patients were still receiving ibrutinib.

Measured from the cysteine to the phenylalanine, the CDR3 is 16 residues long. Only CDR3 DNA is held: 48 bases, read in frame from base 1. From V the trimming removes 2 bases and from J it removes 3 bases, while the gene matches leave 7 bases of the junction unaccounted for. From a lookup of the germline V gene, CDR1 and CDR2 are LGHNA and YSLEER. Overall results and qualifications from the work: Baseline clonality exceeded that of age-matched healthy donors and correlated strongly with circulating CD8+ T-cell counts. Lymph node repertoires were not examined, and the timing of sampling was not matched between patients in sustained remission and those whose disease progressed. Clonality rose at ibrutinib response, remained stable during sustained remission, and dropped back toward baseline at progression. Public clonotypes were rare and either shrank or stayed stable during treatment, and the rise in clonality at ibrutinib response reflected expansion of private clonotypes.

Comment on this clone: No cognate antigen has been identified for it. No base qualities exist here, and no much larger clone lies one base off it.

The goal of deep resolution MiSeq sequencing was a depth between 1 in 1 million and 1 in 200,000 T cells, and coverage averaged 10x per clonotype. TCR beta libraries were generated with the immunoSEQ hsTCRB Kit. The original methods were these. The data were analyzed with ImmunoSEQ Analyzer and ImmunoSEQ Data Assistant, and V, D and J gene assignments followed IMGT definitions. Clonality, which ranges from 0 to 1, was calculated as one minus the normalized Shannon entropy of productive rearrangement frequencies. Only overrepresented clonotypes making up at least 0.05% of the repertoire of each patient were included in the public clonotype analysis. About a dozen age-matched healthy donor repertoires from immuneACCESS served as clonality controls. Imported from immuneACCESS, the table was reduced by TCRdb to in-frame sequences with V and J called. These copies leave out some clones; in studies compared against another copy, an unresolved V gene accounts for under half, and the cause of the remainder is not known. V, J and clone size are those of that table, while D and trimming were read from the DNA. The sample records 250,000 to 350,000 clones, around 76% of which are singletons. Approximately 5.6% of the sample goes to the ten largest clones.

The intended sense of this specimen's time point label: progressive disease on ibrutinib. For TCR beta library preparation, roughly 2.2 micrograms of genomic DNA were isolated from cryopreserved PBMCs. Longitudinal blood samples from CLL patients on ibrutinib monotherapy underwent high-throughput TCR beta sequencing. The patients were enrolled in a single-center, open-label phase 2 trial of ibrutinib monotherapy. The sequenced sample was PBMCs, obtained at disease progression, from a patient treated with ibrutinib. This sequence was found in a human donor with chronic lymphocytic leukemia. The chain joins TRBV4-3 to TRBJ1-3, and 7 junction bases match TRBD1. CDR3 loop: CASSQYGGQIGNTIYF. The DNA sequence is as follows: TGCGCCAGCAGCCAATATGGGGGACAGATTGGAAACACCATATATTTT.